This entry lists 12 T cell receptor beta chains sequenced from one sample in a study of sequential checkpoint blockade in melanoma (dated by TCRdb to 2018 to 2020). The sample's treatment or condition, from its label and the paper: randomized to nivolumab then ipilimumab (arm A) or the reverse (arm B). Library preparation used the immunoSEQ multiplex PCR assay. TCRdb retrieved this table from immuneACCESS and kept in-frame rearrangements only. Not all clones are present; in checked studies, unresolved V genes account for under half, and no reason is known for the remainder. The sample has approximately 10,000 clones on record, more than 75% of them singletons. The ten most abundant clones make up around 52% of the sample. The sample consisted of CD8+ T cells sorted from blood (inferred from file names), taken from a patient given nivolumab and ipilimumab in sequence. Source of these receptors: a human donor with melanoma.

The chain has TRBV7-9 and TRBJ1-4; 7 bases align to TRBD1. The CDR3 consists of 16 residues. The V gene end was trimmed by 4 bases and the J gene end by 8 bases; junction bases not matched to a gene: 13. CDR1 and CDR2 from the germline V gene are SEHNR and FQNEAQ (reference sequence). DNA for the CDR3: TGTGCCAGCAGCTCAGAAGAGGGGGCCCGGGGGGAAAAACTGTTTTTT. Translated: CASSSEEGARGEKLFF. Based on the CDR3 plus reference TRBV7-9 and TRBJ1-4, the full variable domain is DTGVSQNPRHKITKRGQNVTFRCDPISEHNRLYWYRQTLGQGPEFLTYFQNEAQLEKSRLLSDRFSAERPKGSFSTLEIQRTEQGDSAMYLCASSSEEGARGEKLFFGSGTQLSVL.

V usage is TRBV7-9 and J usage is TRBJ1-5; D remains ambiguous. This CDR3 is 13 amino acids long. V dropped 0 bases and J dropped 7 bases, with 7 bases sitting between them. Germline values: CDR1 SEHNR, CDR2 FQNEAQ (reference sequence). The CDR3 coding sequence is TGTGCCAGCAGCTTAGCAGAGCGCCAGCCCCAGCATTTT. Amino acids: CASSLAERQPQHF.

This rearrangement joins TRBV4-2 to TRBJ1-1; D is undetermined. V lost 0 bases and J 0 bases, leaving 8 bases between the germline ends. CDR3 size: 15 residues. CDR1 and CDR2 (germline): LGHNA, YNFKEQ. In nucleotides, the CDR3 is TGTGCCAGCAGCCAAGAACGACACCTGAACACTGAAGCTTTCTTT. Amino acid sequence: CASSQERHLNTEAFF.

The gene calls are TRBV5-8 and TRBJ1-6; 7 bases are a match to TRBD1. CDR3 length: 15 residues. The V segment lost 5 bases and the J segment 6 bases; nucleotides outside the gene matches: 8. Germline V gene data show CDR1 as SGHTS and CDR2 as YDEGEE. The DNA of the CDR3 is TGTGCCAGCAGTGAACCGGGACAGAGTAATTCACCCCTCCACTTT. Translating it yields CASSEPGQSNSPLHF.

The chain links TRBV6-5 to TRBJ1-2; 11 bases map to TRBD1. The CDR3 contains 15 residues. Losses at the gene ends were 4 bases for V and 4 bases for J; bases not matched to a gene: 5. Germline-derived CDR1 and CDR2 are MNHEY and SVGAGI. The DNA for the CDR3 is TGTGCCAGCAGTTGGACAGGGGGCGCGGGCTATGGCTACACCTTC. It translates to CASSWTGGAGYGYTF.

The rearrangement joins TRBV29-1 to TRBJ2-7; 7 nucleotides align to TRBD1. The CDR3 runs to 12 residues. V shed 5 bases, J shed 3 bases, and the junction held 4 bases outside the gene matches. Germline V gene data show CDR1 as SQVTM and CDR2 as ANQGSEA. CDR3 residues: CSVRDSVYEQYF. CDR3 nucleotides: TGCAGCGTTCGGGACAGCGTCTACGAGCAGTACTTC.

V usage is TRBV7-9 and J usage is TRBJ1-3, with 8 bases lining up with TRBD1. V dropped 3 bases and J dropped 6; count of bases not matched to a gene: 1. The V gene's germline CDR1 is SEHNR and CDR2 FQNEAQ (reference sequence). The CDR3 is 13 amino acids. The CDR3 region is CASSLTGENTIYF. CDR3 nucleotide sequence: TGTGCCAGCAGCTTGACAGGGGAAAACACCATATATTTT.

This clone was found a few times. A junction end diverges from the germline sequence, so it may reflect a read error. The same CDR3 is also encoded by other DNA sequences in this sample. V is TRBV5-8 and J is TRBJ1-5; D uncertain. This CDR3 contains 12 residues. CDR1 is SGHTS and CDR2 is YDEGEE in the germline V gene. CDR3 sequence reads: CASSQEAGPVHF. As DNA, the CDR3 is TGCGCCAGCAGCCAAGAAGCGGGTCCTGTGCATTTT.

The chain is built from TRBV30 and TRBJ1-1; TRBD1 might be the D (6 bases). The CDR3 has 14 amino acids. Germline V gives CDR1 GTSNPN, CDR2 SVGIG (reference sequence). V was cut by 3 bases and J by 3 bases, with 14 bases left in between. The CDR3 nucleotides are TGTGCCTGGAGCTCCGGGGGGGGGCACACTGAAGCTTTCTTT. This sequence encodes CAWSSGGGHTEAFF.

The J gene is TRBJ1-1, the V gene TRBV6-5, with TRBD1 matching 8 bases. The CDR3 sequence is 14 residues long. The germline CDR1 and CDR2 sequences are MNHEY and SVGAGI. Trimming at V came to 5 bases and at J to 5 bases, leaving 7 bases not matched to a gene. The CDR3 region has the DNA TGTGCCAGCAGTACGCAGGGGGCGGGAACTGAAGCTTTCTTT. Translation gives CASSTQGAGTEAFF.

A word on this clone: This clone may be a read error of a much larger clone one base away. The identical CDR3 is also encoded by other nucleotide sequences in the sample. CDR3 sequence reads: CASSPDSSYDNEQYF. In nucleotides, the CDR3 is TGTGCCAGCAGCCCGGACAGTTCCTACGATAACGAGCAGTACTTC. The chain joins TRBV5-8 to TRBJ2-7; TRBD1 might be the D (6 bases). The V end was cut by 4 bases, the J end by 5 bases, with 19 bases between. Germline V gene lookup returns CDR1 SGHTS and CDR2 YDEGEE. This CDR3 has 15 residues. The full variable domain, in which reference TRBV5-8 and TRBJ2-7 provide the parts outside the CDR3, is EAGVTQSPTHLIKTRGQQATLRCSPISGHTSVYWYQQALGLGLQFLLWYDEGEERNRGNFPPRFSGRQFPNYSSELNVNALELEDSALYLCASSPDSSYDNEQYFGPGTRLTVT.

This sequence joins TRBV11-2 and TRBJ1-6; no definite D call. The V end lost 5 bases, the J end lost 6 bases, and 20 bases lay between the germline ends. Germline values: CDR1 SGHAT, CDR2 FQNNGV. CDR3 size: 17 residues. The DNA of the CDR3 is TGTGCCAGCAGCCAAGATTTTCAGGAAATGGCTAATTCACCCCTCCACTTT. It encodes CASSQDFQEMANSPLHF.